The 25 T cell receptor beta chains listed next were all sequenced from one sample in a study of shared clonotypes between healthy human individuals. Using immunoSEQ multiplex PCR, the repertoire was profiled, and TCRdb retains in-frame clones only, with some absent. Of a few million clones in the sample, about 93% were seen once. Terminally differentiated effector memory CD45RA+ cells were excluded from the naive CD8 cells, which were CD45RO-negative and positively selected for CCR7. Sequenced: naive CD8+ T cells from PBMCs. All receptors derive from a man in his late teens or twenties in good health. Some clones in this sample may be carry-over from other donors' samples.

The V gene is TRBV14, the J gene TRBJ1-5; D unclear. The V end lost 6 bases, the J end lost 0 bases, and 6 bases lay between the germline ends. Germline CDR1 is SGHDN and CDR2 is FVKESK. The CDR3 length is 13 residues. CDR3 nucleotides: TGTGCCAGCAGGAGCCATAGCAATCAGCCCCAGCATTTT. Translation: CASRSHSNQPQHF.

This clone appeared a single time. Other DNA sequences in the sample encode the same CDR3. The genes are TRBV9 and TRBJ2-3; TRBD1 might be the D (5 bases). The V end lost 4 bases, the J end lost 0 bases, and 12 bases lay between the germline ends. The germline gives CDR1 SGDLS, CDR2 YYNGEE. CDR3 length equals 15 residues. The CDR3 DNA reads TGTGCCAGCAGCCCCAGTGGGGCTAGCACAGATACGCAGTATTTT. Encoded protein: CASSPSGASTDTQYF.

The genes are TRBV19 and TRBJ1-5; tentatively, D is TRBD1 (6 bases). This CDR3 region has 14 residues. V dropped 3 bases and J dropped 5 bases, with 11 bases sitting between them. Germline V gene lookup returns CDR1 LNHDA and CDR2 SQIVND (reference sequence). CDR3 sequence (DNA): TGTGCCAGTAGTATTGGGACATCCTATCAGCCCCAGCATTTT. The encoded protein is CASSIGTSYQPQHF.

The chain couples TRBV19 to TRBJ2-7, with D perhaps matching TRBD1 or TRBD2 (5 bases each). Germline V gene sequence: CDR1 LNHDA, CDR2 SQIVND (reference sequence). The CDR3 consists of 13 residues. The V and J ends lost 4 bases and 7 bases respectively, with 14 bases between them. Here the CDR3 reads CASSTRQTGEQYF. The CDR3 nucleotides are TGTGCCAGTAGTACCCGACAGACGGGGGAGCAGTACTTC.

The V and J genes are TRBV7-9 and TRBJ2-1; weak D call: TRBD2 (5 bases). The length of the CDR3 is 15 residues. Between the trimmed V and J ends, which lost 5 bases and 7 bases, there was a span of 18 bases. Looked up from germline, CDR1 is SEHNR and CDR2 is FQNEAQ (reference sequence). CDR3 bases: TGTGCCAGCAGCCCCCCAGGACCGGGGTGGAATGAGCAGTTCTTC. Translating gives CASSPPGPGWNEQFF.

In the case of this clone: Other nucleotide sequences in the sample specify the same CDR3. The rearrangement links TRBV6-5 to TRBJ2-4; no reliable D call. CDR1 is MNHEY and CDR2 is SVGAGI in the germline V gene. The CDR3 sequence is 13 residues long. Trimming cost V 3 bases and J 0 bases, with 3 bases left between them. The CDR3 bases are TGTGCCAGCAGTTATCAAGCCAAAAACATTCAGTACTTC. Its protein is CASSYQAKNIQYF.

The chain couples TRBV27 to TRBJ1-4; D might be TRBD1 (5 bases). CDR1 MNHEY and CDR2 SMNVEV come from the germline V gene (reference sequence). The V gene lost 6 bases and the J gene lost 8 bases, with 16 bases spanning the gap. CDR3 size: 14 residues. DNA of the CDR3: TGTGCCAGCAGGAGAGGAGGGGTAGGGGAAAAACTGTTTTTT. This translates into CASRRGGVGEKLFF.

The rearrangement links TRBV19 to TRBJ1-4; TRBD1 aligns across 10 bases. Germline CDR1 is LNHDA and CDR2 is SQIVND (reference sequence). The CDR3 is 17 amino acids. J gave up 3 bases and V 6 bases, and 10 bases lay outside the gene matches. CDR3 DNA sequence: TGTGCCAGTAGCCCTACGAGACAGGGGGCGGCTAATGAAAAACTGTTTTTT. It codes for CASSPTRQGAANEKLFF.

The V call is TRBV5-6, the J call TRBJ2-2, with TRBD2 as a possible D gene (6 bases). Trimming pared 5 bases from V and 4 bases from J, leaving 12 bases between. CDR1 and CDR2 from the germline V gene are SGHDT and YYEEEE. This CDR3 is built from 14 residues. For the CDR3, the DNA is TGTGCCAGCAGTTCGGGGGTATTCACCGGGGAGCTGTTTTTT. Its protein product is CASSSGVFTGELFF.

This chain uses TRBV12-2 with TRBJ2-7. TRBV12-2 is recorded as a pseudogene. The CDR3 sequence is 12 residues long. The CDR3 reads CASRSDSYEQYF. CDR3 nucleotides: TGTGCAAGTCGCTCGGACTCCTACGAGCAGTACTTC.

This CDR3 reads CASSLAAGGQYEQYF. DNA of the CDR3: TGTGCCAGCAGCTTGGCCGCGGGAGGGCAATACGAGCAGTACTTC. The genes are TRBV5-4 and TRBJ2-7, with TRBD2 matching 9 bases. V shed 0 bases, J shed 4 bases, and the junction held 5 bases outside the gene matches. The germline CDR1 and CDR2 sequences are SGHNT and YYREEE (reference sequence). The CDR3 is 15 residues long.

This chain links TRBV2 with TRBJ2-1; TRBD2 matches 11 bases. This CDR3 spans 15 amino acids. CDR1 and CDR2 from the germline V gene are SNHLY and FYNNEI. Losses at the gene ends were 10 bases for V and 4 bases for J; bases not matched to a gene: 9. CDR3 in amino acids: CAISGRTSGYNEQFF. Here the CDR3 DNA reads TGTGCCATATCGGGGCGGACTAGCGGGTACAATGAGCAGTTCTTC.

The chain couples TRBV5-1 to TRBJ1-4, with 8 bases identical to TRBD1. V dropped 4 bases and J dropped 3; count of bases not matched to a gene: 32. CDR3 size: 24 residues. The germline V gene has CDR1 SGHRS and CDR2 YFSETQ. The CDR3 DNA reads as TGCGCCAGCAGCCTAGACCACCCCATTCAACGGAAGGGGGAACAGGGGGAGGCTAATGAAAAACTGTTTTTT. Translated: CASSLDHPIQRKGEQGEANEKLFF.

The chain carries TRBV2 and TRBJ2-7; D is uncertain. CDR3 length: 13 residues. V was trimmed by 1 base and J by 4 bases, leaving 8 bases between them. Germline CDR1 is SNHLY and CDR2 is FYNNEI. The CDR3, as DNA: TGTGCCAGCAGTGAAGGCCTCCTTTACGAGCAGTACTTC. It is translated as CASSEGLLYEQYF.

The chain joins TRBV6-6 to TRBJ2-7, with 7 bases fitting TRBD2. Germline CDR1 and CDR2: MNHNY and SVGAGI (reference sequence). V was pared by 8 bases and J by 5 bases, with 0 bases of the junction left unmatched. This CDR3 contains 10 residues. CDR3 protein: CASRGDEQYF. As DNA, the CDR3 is TGTGCCAGCCGGGGGGACGAGCAGTACTTC.

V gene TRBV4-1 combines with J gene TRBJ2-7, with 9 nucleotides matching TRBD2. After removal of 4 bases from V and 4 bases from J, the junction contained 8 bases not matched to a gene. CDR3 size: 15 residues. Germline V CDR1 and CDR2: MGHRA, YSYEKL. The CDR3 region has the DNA TGCGCCAGCAGCCTTGGCGGGAGGGGCCGGTACGAGCAGTACTTC. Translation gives CASSLGGRGRYEQYF.

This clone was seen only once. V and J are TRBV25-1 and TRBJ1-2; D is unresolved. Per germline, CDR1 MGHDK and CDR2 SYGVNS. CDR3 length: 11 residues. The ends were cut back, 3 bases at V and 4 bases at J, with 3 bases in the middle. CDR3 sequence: CASSDFYGYTF. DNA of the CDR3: TGTGCCAGCAGTGACTTCTATGGCTACACCTTC.

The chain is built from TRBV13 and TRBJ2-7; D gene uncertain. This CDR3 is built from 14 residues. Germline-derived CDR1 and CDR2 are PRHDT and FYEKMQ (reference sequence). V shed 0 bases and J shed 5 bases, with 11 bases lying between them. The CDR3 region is CASSLGRHIDEQYF. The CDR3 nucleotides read TGTGCCAGCAGCTTAGGTAGGCATATCGACGAGCAGTACTTC.

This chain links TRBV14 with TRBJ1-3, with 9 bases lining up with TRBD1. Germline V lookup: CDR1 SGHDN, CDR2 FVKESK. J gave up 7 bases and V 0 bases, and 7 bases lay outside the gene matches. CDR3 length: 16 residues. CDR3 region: CASSQEARTGDNTIYF. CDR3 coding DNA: TGTGCCAGCAGCCAAGAAGCGCGGACAGGGGACAACACCATATATTTT.

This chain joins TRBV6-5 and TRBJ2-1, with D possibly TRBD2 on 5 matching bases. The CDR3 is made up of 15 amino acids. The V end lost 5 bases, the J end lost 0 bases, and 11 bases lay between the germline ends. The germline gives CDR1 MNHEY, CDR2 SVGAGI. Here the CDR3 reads CASSPTTNSYNEQFF. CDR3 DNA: TGTGCCAGCAGTCCGACTACTAACTCCTACAATGAGCAGTTCTTC.

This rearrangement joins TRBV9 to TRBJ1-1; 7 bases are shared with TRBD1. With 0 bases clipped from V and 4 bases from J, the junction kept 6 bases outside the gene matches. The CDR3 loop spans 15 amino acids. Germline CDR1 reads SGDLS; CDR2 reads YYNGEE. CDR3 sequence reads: CASSVGQGVATEAFF. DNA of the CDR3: TGTGCCAGCAGCGTAGGTCAGGGGGTGGCCACTGAAGCTTTCTTT.

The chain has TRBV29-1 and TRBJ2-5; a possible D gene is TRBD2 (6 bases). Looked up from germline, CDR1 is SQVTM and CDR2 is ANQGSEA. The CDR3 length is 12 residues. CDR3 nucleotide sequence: TGCAGTACCCGGGACTTGAGAGAGACCCAGTACTTC. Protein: CSTRDLRETQYF.

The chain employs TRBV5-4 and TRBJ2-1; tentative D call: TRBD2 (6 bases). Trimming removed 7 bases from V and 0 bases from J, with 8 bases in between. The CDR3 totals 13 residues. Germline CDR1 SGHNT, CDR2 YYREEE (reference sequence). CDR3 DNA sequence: TGTGCCAGCGGGGGGTTCTCCTACAATGAGCAGTTCTTC. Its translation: CASGGFSYNEQFF.

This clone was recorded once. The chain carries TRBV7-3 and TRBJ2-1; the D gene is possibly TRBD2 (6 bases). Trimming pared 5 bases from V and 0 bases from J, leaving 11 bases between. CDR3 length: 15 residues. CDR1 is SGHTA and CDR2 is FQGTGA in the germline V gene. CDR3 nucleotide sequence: TGTGCCAGCAGCCCTGGACTAACCTCCTACAATGAGCAGTTCTTC. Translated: CASSPGLTSYNEQFF.

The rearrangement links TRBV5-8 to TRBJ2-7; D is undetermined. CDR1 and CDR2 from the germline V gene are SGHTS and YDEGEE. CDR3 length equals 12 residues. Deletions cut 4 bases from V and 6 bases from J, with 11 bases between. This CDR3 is CASSPTPSEQYF. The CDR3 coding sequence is TGTGCCAGCAGCCCGACCCCTTCCGAGCAGTACTTC. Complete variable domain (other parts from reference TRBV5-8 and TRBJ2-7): EAGVTQSPTHLIKTRGQQATLRCSPISGHTSVYWYQQALGLGLQFLLWYDEGEERNRGNFPPRFSGRQFPNYSSELNVNALELEDSALYLCASSPTPSEQYFGPGTRLTVT.